This TCR beta chain was identified in a study of glioma-infiltrating T cells. Using RNA template, CDR3s of TCR alpha and beta were amplified with iRepertoire arm-PCR. For one-step reverse transcription and amplification, about 85-400 ng of tissue mRNA or PBMC total RNA was used. One entry per CDR3 protein results from TCRdb running MiXCR on the multiplex PCR reads. Among tens of thousands of distinct CDR3 sequences listed, about 23% were seen once. The study, taken as a whole, reports: CDR3 overlap between tissue and blood was very small.

This clonotype was observed many times. Its target is unknown. Trimming pared 6 bases from V and 0 bases from J, leaving 11 bases between. The CDR3 loop spans 13 amino acids. Germline V lookup: CDR1 SQVTM, CDR2 ANQGSEA. Sequenced: glioma tissue, nonneoplastic brain tissue, or PBMCs (not recorded which). This clonotype was obtained from a human donor with low-grade glioma or glioblastoma, undergoing nonglioma brain surgery, or in good health (not recorded which). The genes are TRBV29-1 and TRBJ1-1, with D perhaps matching TRBD1 (6 bases). The DNA for the CDR3 is TGCAGCGTGTGTGACAGGATGAACACTGAAGCTTTCTTT. Amino acids: CSVCDRMNTEAFF. Full variable domain (missing parts from reference TRBV29-1 and TRBJ1-1): SAVISQKPSRDICQRGTSLTIQCQVDSQVTMMFWYRQQPGQSLTLIATANQGSEATYESGFVIDKFPISRPNLTFSTLTVSNMSPEDSSIYLCSVCDRMNTEAFFGQGTRLTVV.